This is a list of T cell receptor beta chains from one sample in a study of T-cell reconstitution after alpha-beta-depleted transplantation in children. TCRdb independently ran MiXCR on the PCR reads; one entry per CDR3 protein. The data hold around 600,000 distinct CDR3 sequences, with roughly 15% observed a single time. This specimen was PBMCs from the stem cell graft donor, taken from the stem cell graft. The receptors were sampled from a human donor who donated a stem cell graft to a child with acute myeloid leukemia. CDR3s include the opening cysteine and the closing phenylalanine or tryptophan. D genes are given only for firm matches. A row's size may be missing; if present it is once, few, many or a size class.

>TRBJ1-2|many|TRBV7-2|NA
CASRIDYGYTF
TGTGCCAGCAGGATCGATTATGGCTACACCTTC
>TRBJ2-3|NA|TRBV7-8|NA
CASSLGSFWGAEQYF
TGTGCCAGCAGCTTAGGGTCTTTTTGGGGGGCCGAGCAGTATTTT
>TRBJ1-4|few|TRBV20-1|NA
CSARDHRGGSEKLFF
TGCAGTGCTAGAGATCACCGGGGTGGGTCAGAAAAACTGTTTTTT
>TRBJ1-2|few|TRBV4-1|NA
CASSQGRGYTF
TGCGCCAGCAGCCAAGGGAGAGGCTACACCTTC
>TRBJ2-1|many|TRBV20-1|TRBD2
CSARGLAGRNEQFF
TGCAGTGCTAGAGGACTAGCGGGGCGTAATGAGCAGTTCTTC
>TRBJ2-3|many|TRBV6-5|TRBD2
CASKGLAGLTDTQYF
TGTGCCAGCAAGGGACTAGCGGGGCTCACAGATACGCAGTATTTT
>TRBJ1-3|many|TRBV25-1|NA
CASSDSLSGNTIYF
TGTGCCAGCAGTGACAGCCTCTCTGGAAACACCATATATTTT
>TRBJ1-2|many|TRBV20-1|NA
CSARDIYGYTF
TGCAGTGCTAGGGACATCTATGGCTACACCTTC
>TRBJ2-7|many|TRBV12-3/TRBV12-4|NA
CASSLGVAVPSYEQYF
TGTGCCAGCAGTTTAGGGGTCGCCGTACCGTCCTACGAGCAGTACTTC
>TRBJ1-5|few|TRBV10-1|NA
CASSESIGQPQHF
TGCGCCAGCAGTGAGTCGATCGGACAGCCCCAGCATTTT
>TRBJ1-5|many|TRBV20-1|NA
CSARDGGLGNQPQHF
TGCAGTGCTAGAGATGGGGGGTTGGGAAATCAGCCCCAGCATTTT
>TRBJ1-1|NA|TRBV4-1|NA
CASSHFGGNTEAFF
TGCGCCAGCAGCCATTTCGGGGGGAACACTGAAGCTTTCTTT
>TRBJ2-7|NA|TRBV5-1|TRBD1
CASSPQGQGVDEQYF
TGCGCCAGCAGCCCTCAGGGACAGGGTGTTGACGAGCAGTACTTC
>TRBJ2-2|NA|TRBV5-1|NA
CASRLTPTNTGELFF
TGCGCCAGCAGACTGACACCTACGAACACCGGGGAGCTGTTTTTT
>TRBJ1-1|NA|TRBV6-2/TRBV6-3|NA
CASTLARGGHTEAFF
TGTGCCAGCACCCTAGCCCGCGGCGGCCACACTGAAGCTTTCTTT
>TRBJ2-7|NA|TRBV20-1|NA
CSARDLWTAGSYEQYF
TGCAGTGCTAGAGACCTATGGACGGCGGGGTCCTACGAGCAGTACTTC
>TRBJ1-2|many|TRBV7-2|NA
CASSLERVYGYTF
TGTGCCAGCAGCTTAGAGCGAGTGTATGGCTACACCTTC
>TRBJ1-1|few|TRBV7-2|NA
CASSGLNTEAFF
TGTGCCAGCTCCGGCCTGAACACTGAAGCTTTCTTT
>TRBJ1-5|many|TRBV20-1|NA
CSASRIGGNSNQPQHF
TGCAGTGCTAGTCGGATTGGGGGCAATAGCAATCAGCCCCAGCATTTT
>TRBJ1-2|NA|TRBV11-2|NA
CASSLGGRENYGYTF
TGTGCCAGCAGCTTAGGAGGCAGGGAGAACTATGGCTACACCTTC
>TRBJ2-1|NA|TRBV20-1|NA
CSARDPTGTPYNEQFF
TGCAGTGCTCGCGATCCTACAGGGACGCCCTACAATGAGCAGTTCTTC
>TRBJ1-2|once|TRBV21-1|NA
CASSEAPREPYYGYTF
TGTGCCAGCAGCGAAGCCCCGAGGGAACCATACTATGGCTACACCTTC
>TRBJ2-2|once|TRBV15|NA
CATSRAQFTGALFF
TGTGCCACCAGCAGGGCACAATTCACCGGGGCGCTGTTTTTT
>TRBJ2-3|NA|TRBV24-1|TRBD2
CATSDSGGGLGTQYF
TGTGCCACCAGTGATTCCGGGGGGGGACTGGGTACGCAGTATTTT
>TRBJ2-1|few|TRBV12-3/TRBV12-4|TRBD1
CASSTPLGQGKNEQFF
TGTGCCAGCAGTACCCCCCTGGGACAGGGGAAAAATGAGCAGTTCTTC
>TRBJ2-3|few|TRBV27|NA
CASSLQDPSTDTQYF
TGTGCCAGCAGTCTACAGGACCCCTCCACAGATACGCAGTATTTT
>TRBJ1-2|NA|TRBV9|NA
CASSDGRALPRYGYTF
TGTGCCAGCAGCGATGGCAGGGCGCTACCTAGGTATGGCTACACCTTC
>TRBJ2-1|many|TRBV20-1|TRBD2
CSAPTGAGGNEQFF
TGCAGTGCTCCTACAGGAGCGGGGGGTAATGAGCAGTTCTTC
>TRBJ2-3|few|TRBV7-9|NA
CASSPPDTDTQYF
TGTGCCAGCAGCCCACCCGACACAGATACGCAGTATTTT
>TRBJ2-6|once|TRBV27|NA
CASSSVSGANVLTF
TGTGCCAGCAGTTCCGTGTCTGGGGCCAACGTCCTGACTTTC
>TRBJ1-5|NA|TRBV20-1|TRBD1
CSAEPLTGGNQPQHF
TGCAGTGCCGAACCTTTGACAGGGGGCAATCAGCCCCAGCATTTT
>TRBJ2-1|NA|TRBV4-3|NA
CASSPSQGPNEQFF
TGCGCCAGCAGCCCGTCACAGGGACCCAATGAGCAGTTCTTC
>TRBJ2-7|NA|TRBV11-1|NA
CASSPGEQSLYEQYF
TGTGCCAGCAGCCCCGGGGAGCAAAGCCTTTACGAGCAGTACTTC
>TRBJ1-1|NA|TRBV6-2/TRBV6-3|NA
CASRYQGENTEAFF
TGTGCCAGCAGATATCAGGGTGAGAACACTGAAGCTTTCTTT
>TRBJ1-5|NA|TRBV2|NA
CASTMGPIRQNQPQHF
TGTGCCAGCACAATGGGACCTATACGCCAAAATCAGCCCCAGCATTTT
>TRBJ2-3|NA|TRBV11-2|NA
CASSFGADEKGPRVADTQYF
TGTGCCAGCAGCTTTGGGGCAGACGAAAAGGGACCGAGGGTGGCAGATACGCAGTATTTT
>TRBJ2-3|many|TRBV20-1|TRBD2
CSAGGLAGSFSTDTQYF
TGCAGTGCTGGGGGACTAGCGGGGAGTTTTAGCACAGATACGCAGTATTTT
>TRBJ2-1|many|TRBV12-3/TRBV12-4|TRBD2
CASSYSGARWNEQFF
TGTGCCAGCAGTTATAGCGGGGCCCGTTGGAATGAGCAGTTCTTC
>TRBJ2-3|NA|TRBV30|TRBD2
CAWSGSGGVGDTQYF
TGTGCCTGGAGTGGAAGCGGGGGGGTCGGGGATACGCAGTATTTT
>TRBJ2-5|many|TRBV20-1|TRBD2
CSVSALRGYQETQYF
TGCAGTGTTTCCGCATTGCGGGGGTACCAAGAGACCCAGTACTTC
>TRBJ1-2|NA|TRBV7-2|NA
CASSVPSNGYTF
TGTGCCAGCAGCGTTCCCTCCAATGGCTACACCTTC
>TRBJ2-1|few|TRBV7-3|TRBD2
CASSLWTSGGRLSYNEQFF
TGTGCCAGCAGCTTATGGACTAGCGGGGGGAGGCTTTCGTACAATGAGCAGTTCTTC
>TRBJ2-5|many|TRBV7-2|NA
CASSLEAGGETQYF
TGTGCCAGCAGCTTAGAAGCCGGGGGCGAGACCCAGTACTTC
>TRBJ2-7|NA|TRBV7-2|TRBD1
CASSLGQGPGEQYF
TGTGCCAGCAGCTTGGGACAGGGACCAGGCGAGCAGTACTTC
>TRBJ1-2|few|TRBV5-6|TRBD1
CASSTGQGGSYGYTF
TGTGCCAGCAGCACTGGACAGGGGGGGAGCTATGGCTACACCTTC
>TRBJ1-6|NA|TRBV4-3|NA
CASSQGLGVSPLHF
TGCGCCAGCAGCCAAGGTCTAGGGGTTTCACCCCTCCACTTT
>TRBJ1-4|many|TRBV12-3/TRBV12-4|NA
CASSLEGMEKLFF
TGTGCCAGCAGTTTAGAGGGCATGGAAAAACTGTTTTTT
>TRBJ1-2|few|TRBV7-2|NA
CASSSTSWRGLGYGYTF
TGTGCCAGCAGCTCTACTTCGTGGAGGGGCTTGGGCTATGGCTACACCTTC
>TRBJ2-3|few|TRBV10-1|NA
CASSEGGSTDTQYF
TGCGCCAGCAGTGAAGGGGGTAGCACAGATACGCAGTATTTT
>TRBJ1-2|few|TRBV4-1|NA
CASSQVGDGGVDGYTF
TGCGCCAGCAGCCAAGTGGGGGACGGGGGTGTCGATGGCTACACCTTC
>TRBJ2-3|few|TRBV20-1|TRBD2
CSTLAGGRTDTQYF
TGCAGTACGCTAGCGGGGGGGCGCACAGATACGCAGTATTTT
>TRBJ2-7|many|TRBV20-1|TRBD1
CSALHRGIREQYF
TGCAGTGCCCTTCACAGGGGGATAAGGGAGCAGTACTTC
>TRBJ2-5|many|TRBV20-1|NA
CSAGRLDQETQYF
TGCAGTGCTGGCAGACTAGACCAAGAGACCCAGTACTTC
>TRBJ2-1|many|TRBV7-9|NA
CASNEQFF
TGTGCCAGTAATGAGCAGTTCTTC